The rows below give T cell receptor beta chains drawn from one sample of a study of T cells after yellow fever vaccination. MiXCR, applied by TCRdb to the 5' RACE reads, yields one record per CDR3 protein. Altogether around 550,000 distinct CDR3 sequences are present, 15% to 20% being singletons, with the ten largest covering roughly an eighth. The sequences come from PBMCs, collected 15 days after the yellow fever booster vaccination. Receptors originate from a young man who received the YFV17D yellow fever vaccine. Both conserved end residues are trimmed from each CDR3. Clone size is stated in some rows and not others, as once, few, many or a class when expanded.

CDR3 protein: ATSDSGTGGFNEQF
J gene: TRBJ2-1
V gene: TRBV24-1
clone size: .

CDR3 protein: ASSPREGYNEQF
J gene: TRBJ2-1
V gene: TRBV5-1
clone size: few

CDR3 protein: ASSKRAPQRDYGYT
J gene: TRBJ1-2
V gene: TRBV6-1
clone size: .

CDR3 protein: SWDRGLADNEQF
J gene: TRBJ2-1
V gene: TRBV20-1
clone size: few

CDR3 protein: ASSKRGETQY
J gene: TRBJ2-5
V gene: TRBV6-5
clone size: .

CDR3 protein: ASSFDGSHEQY
J gene: TRBJ2-7
V gene: TRBV7-9
clone size: few

CDR3 protein: SAALAGRDEQY
J gene: TRBJ2-7
V gene: TRBV20-1
clone size: .

CDR3 protein: ATSDPKRRLEEQY
J gene: TRBJ2-7
V gene: TRBV24-1
clone size: many

CDR3 protein: ASRTGGRTDTQY
J gene: TRBJ2-3
V gene: TRBV12-3/TRBV12-4
clone size: few

CDR3 protein: ASSTWTSGLTDTQY
J gene: TRBJ2-3
V gene: TRBV19
clone size: few

CDR3 protein: ASKWGQLKSSEQY
J gene: TRBJ2-7
V gene: TRBV2
clone size: few

CDR3 protein: SARSAVYEQY
J gene: TRBJ2-7
V gene: TRBV20-1
clone size: few

CDR3 protein: ACGQPSGQY
J gene: TRBJ2-7
V gene: TRBV6-6
clone size: .

CDR3 protein: SARKAVAGYNSPLH
J gene: TRBJ1-6
V gene: TRBV20-1
clone size: .

CDR3 protein: ASRDSTGRSYT
J gene: TRBJ1-2
V gene: TRBV28
clone size: .

CDR3 protein: ASSTAGGLETQY
J gene: TRBJ2-5
V gene: TRBV9
clone size: .

CDR3 protein: ASSVEIIKVGSYEQY
J gene: TRBJ2-7
V gene: TRBV6-2/TRBV6-3
clone size: .

CDR3 protein: ASSQYRQDEQY
J gene: TRBJ2-7
V gene: TRBV3-1
clone size: .

CDR3 protein: ASSDRREDRDTQY
J gene: TRBJ2-3
V gene: TRBV10-1
clone size: .

CDR3 protein: ASSLIGEQY
J gene: TRBJ2-7
V gene: TRBV28
clone size: .

CDR3 protein: ASSLPSGRVVDEQF
J gene: TRBJ2-1
V gene: TRBV7-9
clone size: .

CDR3 protein: SVGLGSGEQF
J gene: TRBJ2-1
V gene: TRBV29-1
clone size: few

CDR3 protein: ARGDRWNTGELF
J gene: TRBJ2-2
V gene: TRBV28
clone size: few

CDR3 protein: ASSSDGTSGRIVSGELF
J gene: TRBJ2-2
V gene: TRBV11-2
clone size: .

CDR3 protein: ASSFLAGSLGNEQF
J gene: TRBJ2-1
V gene: TRBV3-1
clone size: few

CDR3 protein: SARDVLAGALINEQF
J gene: TRBJ2-1
V gene: TRBV20-1
clone size: few

CDR3 protein: ASSLAVTSGIRSYNEQF
J gene: TRBJ2-1
V gene: TRBV7-2
clone size: .

CDR3 protein: ASSVGLDRGEQF
J gene: TRBJ2-1
V gene: TRBV9
clone size: .

CDR3 protein: ASSPRVAGPYEQY
J gene: TRBJ2-7
V gene: TRBV7-2
clone size: .

CDR3 protein: ASSQVQASGTDTQY
J gene: TRBJ2-3
V gene: TRBV4-2
clone size: .

CDR3 protein: ASSLFSGSGEQF
J gene: TRBJ2-1
V gene: TRBV7-3
clone size: .

CDR3 protein: SAVGTSGRPSSYNEQF
J gene: TRBJ2-1
V gene: TRBV20-1
clone size: many

CDR3 protein: ASRGTGAEAF
J gene: TRBJ1-1
V gene: TRBV6-1
clone size: few

CDR3 protein: SATRALKGNEQY
J gene: TRBJ2-7
V gene: TRBV20-1
clone size: .

CDR3 protein: ASSEEGLYEQY
J gene: TRBJ2-7
V gene: TRBV5-1
clone size: .

CDR3 protein: SVQPQGGGETQY
J gene: TRBJ2-5
V gene: TRBV29-1
clone size: .

CDR3 protein: ASSSSLGAPPGVDEQF
J gene: TRBJ2-1
V gene: TRBV11-2
clone size: few

CDR3 protein: ASSPATITGLNTEAF
J gene: TRBJ1-1
V gene: TRBV7-3
clone size: few

CDR3 protein: ASSPKGVYNSPLH
J gene: TRBJ1-6
V gene: TRBV14
clone size: .

CDR3 protein: ASSFRGVLDTGELF
J gene: TRBJ2-2
V gene: TRBV12-3/TRBV12-4
clone size: .

CDR3 protein: ASSLAHAEREIGETQY
J gene: TRBJ2-5
V gene: TRBV5-1
clone size: .

CDR3 protein: ASSLAGADEQF
J gene: TRBJ2-1
V gene: TRBV7-9
clone size: few

CDR3 protein: SHASGRDQETQY
J gene: TRBJ2-5
V gene: TRBV20-1
clone size: few

CDR3 protein: ASSLATGRVQETQY
J gene: TRBJ2-5
V gene: TRBV7-2
clone size: .

CDR3 protein: ASSLRGAIGQTQY
J gene: TRBJ2-5
V gene: TRBV5-1
clone size: .

CDR3 protein: AWSAISNRNPYEQY
J gene: TRBJ2-7
V gene: TRBV30
clone size: .

CDR3 protein: ASSLAGGVEQF
J gene: TRBJ2-1
V gene: TRBV27
clone size: few

CDR3 protein: ASSRGLAGGGEQF
J gene: TRBJ2-1
V gene: TRBV3-1
clone size: .

CDR3 protein: ASRGWATDTQY
J gene: TRBJ2-3
V gene: TRBV7-9
clone size: .

CDR3 protein: SECPQGDLRNTEAF
J gene: TRBJ1-1
V gene: TRBV29-1
clone size: .

CDR3 protein: ASSLALSIGELF
J gene: TRBJ2-2
V gene: TRBV7-9
clone size: .

CDR3 protein: ASSFQTSGINEQF
J gene: TRBJ2-1
V gene: TRBV7-2
clone size: .

CDR3 protein: ASSLEQRYEQY
J gene: TRBJ2-7
V gene: TRBV11-2
clone size: .